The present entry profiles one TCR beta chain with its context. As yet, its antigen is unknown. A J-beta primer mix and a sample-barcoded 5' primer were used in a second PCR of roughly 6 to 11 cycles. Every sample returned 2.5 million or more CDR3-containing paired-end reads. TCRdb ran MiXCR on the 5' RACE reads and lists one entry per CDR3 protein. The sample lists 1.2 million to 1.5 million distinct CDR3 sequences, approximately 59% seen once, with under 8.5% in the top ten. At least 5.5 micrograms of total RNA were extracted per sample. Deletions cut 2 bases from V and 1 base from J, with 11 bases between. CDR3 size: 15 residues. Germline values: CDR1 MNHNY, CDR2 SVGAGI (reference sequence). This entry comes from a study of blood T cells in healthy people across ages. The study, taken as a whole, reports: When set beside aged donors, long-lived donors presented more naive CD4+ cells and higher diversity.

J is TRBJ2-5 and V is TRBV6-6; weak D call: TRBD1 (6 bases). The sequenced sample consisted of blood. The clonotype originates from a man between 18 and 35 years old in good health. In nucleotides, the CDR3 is TGTGCCAGCAGTTACCCCCAGGGGTTCCAAGAGACCCAGTACTTC. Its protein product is CASSYPQGFQETQYF.